This T cell receptor (beta chain) is drawn from a study of cytomegalovirus exposure and HLA in healthy donors. With 60 Vbeta and 13 Jbeta primers, the PCR was carried out. The method was immunoSEQ multiplex PCR; TCRdb's version includes in-frame clones alone and lacks a portion of them. The sample holds 130,000 or so clones, around 74% seen once. Germline V gene sequence: CDR1 MNHEY, CDR2 SVGAGI. V lost 6 bases to trimming and J lost 1 base; unmatched junction nucleotides: 6. The CDR3 length is 15 residues. This TCR derives from a middle-aged man in good health and CMV-seropositive. Sequences were obtained from PBMCs. The V gene is TRBV6-5, the J gene TRBJ1-1; 9 nucleotides match TRBD1. The CDR3 sequence: CASRRDRVTNTEAFF. CDR3 nucleotides: TGTGCCAGCAGAAGGGACAGGGTCACGAACACTGAAGCTTTCTTT.